This TCR beta chain was obtained from a study of cytomegalovirus exposure and HLA in healthy donors. Regarding this clone: Its antigen is unidentified.

Primers: 60 Vbeta forward and 13 Jbeta reverse. Per the original data handling: Tens of millions of unique TCR beta chains, around 11 million of them shared, were counted by a later analysis. Method: immunoSEQ multiplex PCR; TCRdb's copy keeps in-frame clones and lacks some. The DNA was the basis for D and trimming; V, J and clone size are from that table. The data hold more than 80,000 clones, with about four fifths observed a single time. The CDR3 spans 15 residues. Germline CDR1 and CDR2: LNHDA and SQIVND (reference sequence). Trimming removed 3 bases at V and 7 bases at J, with 16 bases between. Regarding the study as a whole: A highly shared variant cluster was judged a likely technical artifact. In a later analysis, the majority of CMV-associated beta chains seemingly showed HLA restriction.

What was sequenced was PBMCs. The TCR originated in a female donor in good health and CMV-seropositive. The gene calls are TRBV19 and TRBJ2-1, with TRBD2 as a possible D gene (6 bases). The CDR3 nucleotides read TGTGCCAGTAGTATTGGGACGGGAGAGAGGAATGAGCAGTTCTTC. It specifies CASSIGTGERNEQFF.